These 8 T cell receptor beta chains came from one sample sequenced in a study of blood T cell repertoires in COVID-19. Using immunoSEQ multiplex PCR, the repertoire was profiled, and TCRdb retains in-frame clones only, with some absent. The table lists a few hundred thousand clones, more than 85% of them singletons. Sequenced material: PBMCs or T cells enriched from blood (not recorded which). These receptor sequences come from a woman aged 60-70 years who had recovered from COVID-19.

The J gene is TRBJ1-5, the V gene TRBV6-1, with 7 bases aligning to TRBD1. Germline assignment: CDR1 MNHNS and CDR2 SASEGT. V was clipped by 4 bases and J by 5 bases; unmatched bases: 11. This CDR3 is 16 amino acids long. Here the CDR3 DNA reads TGTGCCAGCAGTGTATTTTATAGGGGGCCGGATCAGCCCCAGCATTTT. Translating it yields CASSVFYRGPDQPQHF.

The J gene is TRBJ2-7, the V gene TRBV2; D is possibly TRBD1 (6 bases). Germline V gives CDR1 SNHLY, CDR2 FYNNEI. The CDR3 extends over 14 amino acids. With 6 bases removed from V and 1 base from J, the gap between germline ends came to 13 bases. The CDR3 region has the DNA TGTGCCAGCAGGAAAGACAGGACTTCCTACGAGCAGTACTTC. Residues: CASRKDRTSYEQYF.

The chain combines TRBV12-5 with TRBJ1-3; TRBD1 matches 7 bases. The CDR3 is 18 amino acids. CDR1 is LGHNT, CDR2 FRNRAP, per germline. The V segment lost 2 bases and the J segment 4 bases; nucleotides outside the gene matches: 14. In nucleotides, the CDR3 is TGTGCTAGTGGTTTGCCAAACAGGGGAAGGACCTCCGGAAACACCATATATTTT. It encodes CASGLPNRGRTSGNTIYF.

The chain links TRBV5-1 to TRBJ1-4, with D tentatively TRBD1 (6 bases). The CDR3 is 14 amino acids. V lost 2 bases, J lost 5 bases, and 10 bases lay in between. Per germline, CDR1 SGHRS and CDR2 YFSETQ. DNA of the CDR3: TGCGCCAGCAGCTTTACAGGGACCAATGAAAAACTGTTTTTT. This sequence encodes CASSFTGTNEKLFF.

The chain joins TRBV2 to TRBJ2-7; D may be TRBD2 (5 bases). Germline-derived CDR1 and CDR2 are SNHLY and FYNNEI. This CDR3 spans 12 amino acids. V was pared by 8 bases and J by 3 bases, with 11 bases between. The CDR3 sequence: CASVLEGYEQYV. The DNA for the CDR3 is TGTGCCAGCGTTCTAGAGGGCTACGAGCAGTACGTC.

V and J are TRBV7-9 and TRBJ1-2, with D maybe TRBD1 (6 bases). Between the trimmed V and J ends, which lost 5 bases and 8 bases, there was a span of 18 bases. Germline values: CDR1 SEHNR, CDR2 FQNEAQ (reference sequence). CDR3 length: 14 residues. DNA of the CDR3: TGTGCCAGCAGCCGAAGCGGGACACTAAGCGGCTACACCTTC. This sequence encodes CASSRSGTLSGYTF.

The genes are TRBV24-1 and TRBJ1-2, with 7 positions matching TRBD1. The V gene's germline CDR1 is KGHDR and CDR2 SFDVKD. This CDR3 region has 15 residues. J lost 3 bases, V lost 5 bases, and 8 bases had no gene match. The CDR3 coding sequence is TGTGCCACCAGTGGCCCCCACGGGACAGACTATGGCTACACCTTC. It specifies CATSGPHGTDYGYTF.

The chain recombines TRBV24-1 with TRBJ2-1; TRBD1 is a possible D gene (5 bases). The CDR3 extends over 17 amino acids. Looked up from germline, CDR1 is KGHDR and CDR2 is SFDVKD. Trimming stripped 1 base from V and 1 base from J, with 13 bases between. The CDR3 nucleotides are TGTGCCACCAGTGATTTACCAGGGTTGGGATCCTACAATGAGCAGTTCTTC. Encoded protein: CATSDLPGLGSYNEQFF.